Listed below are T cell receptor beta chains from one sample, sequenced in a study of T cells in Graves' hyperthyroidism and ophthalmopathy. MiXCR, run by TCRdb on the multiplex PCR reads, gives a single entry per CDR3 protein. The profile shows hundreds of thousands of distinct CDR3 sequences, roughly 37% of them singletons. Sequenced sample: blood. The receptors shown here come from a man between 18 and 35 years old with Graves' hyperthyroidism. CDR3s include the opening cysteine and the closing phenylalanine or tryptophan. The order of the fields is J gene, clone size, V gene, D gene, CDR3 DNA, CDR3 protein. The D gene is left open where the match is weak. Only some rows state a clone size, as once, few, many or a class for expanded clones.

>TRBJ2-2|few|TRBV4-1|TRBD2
TGCGCCAGCAGCCCAGACGGACTAGCCAACACCGGGGAGCTGTTTTTT
CASSPDGLANTGELFF
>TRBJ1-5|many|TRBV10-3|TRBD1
TGTGCCATCAGTGAGTCCGGGACAGGGAGGGACAATCAGCCCCAGCATTTT
CAISESGTGRDNQPQHF
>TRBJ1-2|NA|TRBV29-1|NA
TGCAGCGCTGCGGTCACAACCCCGATTAACTATGGCTACACCTTC
CSAAVTTPINYGYTF
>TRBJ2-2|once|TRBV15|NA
TGTGCCACCAGCAGAGAATTGTCCGGGGGGCTGGCCGGGGAGCTGTTTTTT
CATSRELSGGLAGELFF
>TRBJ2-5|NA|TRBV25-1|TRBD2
TGTGCCAGCAGTCCCGGGCGGACTAGCGGGGGGCGACCCAACCAAGAGACCCAGTACTTC
CASSPGRTSGGRPNQETQYF
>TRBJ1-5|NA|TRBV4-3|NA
TGCGCCAGCAGCCAAGATCATATAACAAATCAGCCCCAGCATTTT
CASSQDHITNQPQHF
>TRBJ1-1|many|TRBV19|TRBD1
TGTGCCAGTAAACCGGGACAGGGTAACACTGAAGCTTTCTTT
CASKPGQGNTEAFF
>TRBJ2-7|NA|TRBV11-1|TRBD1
TGTGCCAGCAGCGTCAGACAAAGGCGGACAGGGGATTACGAGCAGTACTTC
CASSVRQRRTGDYEQYF
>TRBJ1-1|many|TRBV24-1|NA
TGTGCCCCGAGAAACACTGAAGCTTTCTTT
CAPRNTEAFF
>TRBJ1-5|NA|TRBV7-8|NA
TGTGCCAGCAGCTTATCCACAGGTTTTAGCAATCAGCCCCAGCATTTT
CASSLSTGFSNQPQHF
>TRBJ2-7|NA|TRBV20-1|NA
TGCAGTGCTAGACAGGGATTATACGAGCAGTACTTC
CSARQGLYEQYF
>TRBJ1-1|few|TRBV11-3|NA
TGTGCCAGCAGCTTGCCGGGCCTTCCTCCTGAAGCTTTCTTT
CASSLPGLPPEAFF
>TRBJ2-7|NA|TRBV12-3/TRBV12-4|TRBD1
TGTGCCAGCAGTTCCCCGGGGACAGACTTCGAGCAGTACTTC
CASSSPGTDFEQYF
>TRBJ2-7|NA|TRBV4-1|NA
TGCGCCAGCAGCCAAGTATGGTACGAGCAGTACTTC
CASSQVWYEQYF
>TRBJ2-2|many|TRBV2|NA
TGTGCCAGCAGTGAAGTTGTCTGGGGGCGAACCGGGGAGCTGTTTTTT
CASSEVVWGRTGELFF
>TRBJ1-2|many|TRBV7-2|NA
TGTGCCAGCAGCGGGTCGGGGGGCGAGGGCTATGGCTACACCTTC
CASSGSGGEGYGYTF
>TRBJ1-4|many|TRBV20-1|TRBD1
TGCAGTGCGACAGGGTCGGCAACTAATGAAAAACTGTTTTTT
CSATGSATNEKLFF
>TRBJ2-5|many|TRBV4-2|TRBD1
TGTGCCAGCAGCCAAGCAAAGGGACAGCAAGAGACCCAGTACTTC
CASSQAKGQQETQYF
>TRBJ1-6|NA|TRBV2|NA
TGTGCCAGCAGTAAGCCATATGATAATTCACCCCTCCACTTT
CASSKPYDNSPLHF
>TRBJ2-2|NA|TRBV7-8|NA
TGTGCCAGCAGCTTAGTATTAGGGGGCGGGGAGCTGTTTTTT
CASSLVLGGGELFF
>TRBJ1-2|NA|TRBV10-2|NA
TGTGCCAGCAGCACCGAGAGAGCCCACTATGGCTACACCTTC
CASSTERAHYGYTF
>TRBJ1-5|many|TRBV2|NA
TGTGCCAGCAGTCCCGAACGAAGGCAGGGCCCCCAGCCCCAGCATTTT
CASSPERRQGPQPQHF